Ten or more counts support the clone carrying this T cell receptor beta chain. The antigen is undetermined. From the reads, TCRdb called clonotypes with MiXCR, one entry per CDR3 protein. There are about 310,000 distinct CDR3 sequences in the sample; about 25% occur only once, and 13% lies in the top ten. V was pared by 2 bases and J by 4 bases, with 7 bases of the junction left unmatched. This CDR3 has 15 amino acids. Germline CDR1 is SGHTA and CDR2 is FQGNSA. These data come from a study of T cell repertoires in cytomegalovirus infection. Study outcomes and limitations: There were HLA-C-restricted CMV-specific TCR beta clonotypes dominating the ex vivo response.

The sequence was collected from a human donor in good health (CMV status not recorded). Some clones in this sample may be carry-over from other donors' samples. The rearrangement links TRBV7-2 to TRBJ1-1; 7 positions agree with TRBD1. The sequencing used cultured PBMCs, collected from culture after CMV antigen stimulation. CDR3 coding DNA: TGTGCCAGCAGCTTACAGGGGGGTCGTATCACTGAAGCTTTCTTT. Translating gives CASSLQGGRITEAFF.